Listed below are T cell receptor beta chains from one sample, sequenced in a study of Graves' ophthalmopathy and Graves' hyperthyroidism. TCRdb passed the multiplex PCR reads through MiXCR, listing each CDR3 protein once. The repertoire holds fewer than 650,000 distinct CDR3 sequences, with about 20% as singletons. Sequenced input: peripheral blood. Receptors were obtained from a woman aged 18-35 years with stable Graves' hyperthyroidism. Some clones in this sample may be carry-over from other donors' samples. The CDR3 runs from the conserved cysteine through the conserved F or W. D genes are given only for firm matches. Only some rows state a clone size, as once, few, many or a class for expanded clones.

j_call clone_size d_call v_call cdr3_aa cdr3_nt
TRBJ2-5 many . TRBV12-3/TRBV12-4 CASSSTPHQETQYF TGTGCCAGCAGTTCGACACCGCACCAAGAGACCCAGTACTTC
TRBJ2-7 many . TRBV5-1 CASSLGSSGSSYEQYF TGCGCCAGCAGCTTGGGGTCGTCTGGATCTTCCTACGAGCAGTACTTC
TRBJ2-7 once TRBD1 TRBV6-1 CASRPGTGSYEQYF TGTGCCAGCAGGCCCGGGACAGGGTCGTACGAGCAGTACTTC
TRBJ1-3 many . TRBV6-5 CASSSMGSGNTIYF TGTGCCAGCAGTTCGATGGGCTCTGGAAACACCATATATTTT
TRBJ2-7 many TRBD1 TRBV19 CASSTSSGTGIYEQYF TGTGCCAGTAGTACGTCCTCCGGGACAGGGATCTACGAGCAGTACTTC
TRBJ1-5 many . TRBV3-1 CASSPVQGQPQHF TGTGCCAGCAGCCCGGTCCAGGGACAGCCCCAGCATTTT
TRBJ2-7 few . TRBV5-1 CASSLAQGTTYEQYF TGCGCCAGCAGCTTGGCTCAGGGGACAACCTACGAGCAGTACTTC
TRBJ2-7 many . TRBV13 CASSTPDKIYEQYF TGTGCCAGCAGCACCCCGGACAAAATCTACGAGCAGTACTTC
TRBJ2-7 few . TRBV12-5 CASAKGRFYEQYF TGTGCTAGTGCCAAAGGACGGTTCTACGAGCAGTACTTC
TRBJ2-2 . . TRBV2 CASSDAGAGSTGELFF TGTGCCAGCAGTGATGCGGGGGCGGGCTCCACCGGGGAGCTGTTTTTT
TRBJ1-1 many . TRBV19 CASTWGLNTEAFF TGTGCCAGTACTTGGGGGCTAAACACTGAAGCTTTCTTT
TRBJ2-5 . . TRBV30 CAWSVQGWETQYF TGTGCCTGGAGTGTTCAGGGGTGGGAGACCCAGTACTTC
TRBJ2-5 many TRBD1 TRBV5-6 CASSLMGQGLELETQYF TGTGCCAGCAGCTTGATGGGACAGGGCCTAGAGTTGGAGACCCAGTACTTC
TRBJ1-5 many . TRBV2 CASSVVGAGGQPQHF TGTGCCAGCAGTGTTGTAGGGGCTGGGGGTCAGCCCCAGCATTTT
TRBJ1-1 few TRBD1 TRBV5-1 CASSLGAGGLTEAFF TGCGCCAGCAGCTTGGGGGCAGGGGGCTTGACTGAAGCTTTCTTT
TRBJ2-7 . . TRBV18 CASSPRPRDEQYF TGTGCCAGCTCACCAAGGCCACGTGACGAGCAGTACTTC
TRBJ1-6 . TRBD1 TRBV6-1 CASRPGTGSNSPLHF TGTGCCAGCAGACCTGGGACAGGGTCTAATTCACCCCTCCACTTT
TRBJ1-1 many . TRBV19 CASSIMGSTEAFF TGTGCCAGTAGTATTATGGGGAGCACTGAAGCTTTCTTT
TRBJ1-1 many . TRBV6-1 CASRTDTDTEAFF TGTGCCAGCAGGACCGACACTGACACTGAAGCTTTCTTT
TRBJ1-5 . TRBD1 TRBV28 CASSLGDRGSAQHF TGTGCCAGCAGTTTGGGGGACAGGGGGTCAGCCCAGCATTTT
TRBJ1-6 many . TRBV7-3 CASSLKGGFNSPLHF TGTGCCAGCAGCTTAAAAGGCGGATTTAATTCACCCCTCCACTTT
TRBJ1-2 . . TRBV6-2/TRBV6-3 CASSYSIRIVGYTF TGTGCCAGCAGTTACTCGATTAGAATCGTCGGCTACACCTTC
TRBJ1-6 . . TRBV2 CASSEQFNSPLHF TGTGCCAGCAGTGAACAGTTTAATTCACCCCTCCACTTT
TRBJ1-1 many . TRBV27 CASRTVGAATEAFF TGTGCCAGCAGAACCGTAGGCGCCGCCACTGAAGCTTTCTTT
TRBJ2-5 many . TRBV15 CATSTYEETQYF TGTGCCACCAGCACGTACGAAGAGACCCAGTACTTC
TRBJ1-1 many . TRBV14 CASSQQGWGTEAFF TGTGCCAGCAGCCAGCAGGGCTGGGGGACTGAAGCTTTCTTT
TRBJ2-7 many TRBD2 TRBV7-2 CASSNTGTTPYEQYF TGTGCCAGCAGCAATACCGGGACTACTCCCTACGAGCAGTACTTC
TRBJ2-7 . TRBD1 TRBV30 CAWRYAGTGSREQYF TGTGCCTGGAGATATGCCGGGACAGGGAGTCGCGAGCAGTACTTC
TRBJ1-2 many TRBD1 TRBV2 CASGDRGRGESGYTF TGTGCCAGCGGGGACAGGGGGCGCGGGGAAAGTGGCTACACCTTC
TRBJ1-5 once . TRBV3-1 CASSQGGAINQPQHF TGTGCCAGCAGCCAAGGAGGGGCCATAAATCAGCCCCAGCATTTT
TRBJ2-5 . . TRBV12-3/TRBV12-4 CASSPRRPQETQYF TGTGCCAGCAGTCCACGACGGCCTCAAGAGACCCAGTACTTC
TRBJ1-2 . . TRBV6-1 CASRISYGYTF TGTGCCAGCAGGATCAGCTATGGCTACACCTTC
TRBJ1-5 . . TRBV10-3 CAIRGGLEQPQHF TGTGCCATCAGGGGCGGCCTAGAGCAGCCCCAGCATTTT
TRBJ2-2 few TRBD1 TRBV9 CASSARDRGYTGELFF TGTGCCAGCAGCGCCCGGGACAGGGGGTACACCGGGGAGCTGTTTTTT
TRBJ1-1 many TRBD1 TRBV20-1 CSARDGGQGETEAFF TGCAGTGCTAGAGATGGGGGACAGGGCGAGACTGAAGCTTTCTTT
TRBJ1-2 many TRBD1 TRBV12-3/TRBV12-4 CASSLSTPRTGHTF TGTGCCAGCAGTTTAAGCACCCCCCGGACAGGGCACACCTTC
TRBJ1-1 . . TRBV11-2 CASSLVSGFGTEAFF TGTGCCAGCAGCTTAGTTAGCGGGTTTGGCACTGAAGCTTTCTTT
TRBJ1-1 . TRBD1 TRBV12-3/TRBV12-4 CASSYGTGTMNTDAFF TGTGCCAGCAGCTATGGGACAGGCACTATGAACACTGATGCTTTCTTT